This TCR beta chain is from a study of T cell clonotyping in hematopoietic cell transplantation (dated by TCRdb to about 2021). Background for the entire study: A total of some 140 blood samples were gathered in the study from under 40 consecutive transplant recipients along with their related donors. Recruitment of patients ran from 2015 to early 2017, and follow-up continued until late 2020 or until death.

V is reduced by 8 bases and J by 6 bases, leaving a spacing of 20 bases between them. The germline V gene (reference sequence) supplies CDR1 PRHDT and CDR2 FYEKMQ. From cysteine to phenylalanine, the CDR3 is 15 amino acids long. Only the CDR3 portion is preserved as DNA: 45 bases, with reading frame beginning at the first base. Study-wide findings and limitations: Overlap with donor repertoires was found for only a small fraction of recipient repertoires, with over 95% found to appear de novo at the given depth. After transplant, TCR diversity in recipients dropped, and pathologically expanded clonotypes climbed progressively between day 30 and day 180. The sample size was limited and the cells went unsorted, which meant the CD4 and CD8 repertoire contributions could not be told apart. Broader posttransplant TCR repertoire diversity was predicted by donor and pretransplant recipient Inverse Simpson Index values.

TCR beta CDR3 regions were amplified from genomic DNA with the immunoSEQ assay, a bias-controlled multiplex PCR using V- and J-specific primers. In a second PCR step, the CDR3 amplicons were tagged with a proprietary barcode plus Illumina adapter sequences. CDR3 libraries were sequenced on an Illumina MiSeq instrument. For the original study's pipeline: Export and quality control were performed with immunoSEQ Analyzer 3.0, and downstream analyses were performed with R Bioconductor and Immunarch. Only productive rearrangements in the normalized downsampled data set were used to calculate repertoire metrics. Pathologically expanded clonotypes were defined as those larger than 5 templates in the normalized cohort. The Inverse Simpson Index served as the measure of repertoire diversity. The non-normalized data set was used for CMV-specificity analyses so that all clonotypes could be captured. Drawn from immuneACCESS, this table holds only the in-frame rearrangements with V and J called that TCRdb kept. Clones are partly lost; checked studies trace under half to an unresolved V gene and leave the rest unexplained. The V and J calls and the clone size are those of that table, but D and trimming were determined from the DNA. For this sample there are 55,000 to 70,000 clones; approximately 94% appear just once. In total, the top ten clones hold around 1.5% of the sample.

This clone appeared once. Its antigen remains unidentified. Per-base quality was not reported, and no clone a single base away is much larger than it. Blood samples for TCR beta sequencing were provided by related transplant donors. Nuclei Lysis Solution was used to extract genomic DNA from fresh or cryopreserved unfractionated peripheral blood mononuclear cells. The clonotype comes from a man in his forties or fifties in good health. Some clones in this sample may be carry-over from other donors' samples. This receptor chain uses TRBV13 and TRBJ2-1; TRBD1 is a weak D gene call, 7 bases matching. The sample comprised peripheral blood mononuclear cells. The nucleotide sequence reads as follows: TGTGCCAGCTCTCACTTCAGTCAGGGGGGCAATGAGCAGTTCTTC. Its protein reads: CASSHFSQGGNEQFF.